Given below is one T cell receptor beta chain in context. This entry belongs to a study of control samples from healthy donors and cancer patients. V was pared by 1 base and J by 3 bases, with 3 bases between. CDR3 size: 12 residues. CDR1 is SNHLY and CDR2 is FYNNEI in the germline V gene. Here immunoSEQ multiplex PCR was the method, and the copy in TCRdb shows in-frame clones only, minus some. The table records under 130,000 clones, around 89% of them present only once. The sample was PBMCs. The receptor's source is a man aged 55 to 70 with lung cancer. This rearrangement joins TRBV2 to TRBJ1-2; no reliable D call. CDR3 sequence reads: CASSEVDYGYTF. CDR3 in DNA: TGTGCCAGCAGTGAAGTTGACTATGGCTACACCTTC.